This T cell receptor (beta chain) comes out of a study of blood T cell repertoires in COVID-19. Per the original data handling: The authors estimated nucleated cell counts from reference gene primer amplification. Only in-frame clones appear in the TCRdb table, and some are missing; sequencing was by immunoSEQ multiplex PCR. V, J and clone size are taken as reported in that table, and D and trimming were inferred from the DNA itself. The data contain 250,000 or so clones, 70% to 90% of them singletons. The CDR3 has 13 residues. Germline V gene data show CDR1 as MDHEN and CDR2 as SYDVKM. V lost 8 bases, J lost 5 bases, and 5 bases stayed unmatched.

The sequencing sample was made of peripheral blood. This TCR came from a man between 60 and 70 years old with acute or convalescent COVID-19. The chain uses TRBV28 and TRBJ1-5, with 8 bases fitting TRBD1. The CDR3 loop reads CASGGQGYQPQHF. CDR3 DNA: TGTGCCAGCGGTGGACAGGGTTATCAGCCCCAGCATTTT.